The source of this T cell receptor (beta chain) is a study of vaccination and CD4 T cells after COVID-19. At the level of the study: Post-COVID samples had a sampling time that fell a median around 100 days after diagnosis (range 35 to 161). The study, taken as a whole, reports: Post-vaccination, and not before, a median about 90% of reactive clones appeared in convalescent patients.

Treatment reported: approximately nine-day PBMC culture with coronavirus spike peptide pools or control peptides (ViraFEST assay). At the Johns Hopkins FTIC core, DNA taken from cultured CD4+ T cells was sequenced by way of the Oncomine TCR Beta short-read assay. Investigators obtained genomic DNA by extraction from cultured CD4+ T cells. TCRdb reanalysed the PCR reads using MiXCR and keeps one entry per CDR3 protein. The repertoire has roughly 28,000 distinct CDR3 sequences, 40% to 55% of them found once; the top ten carry about 28%. This clonotype was detected only once. The target antigen is unknown. V was clipped by 0 bases and J by 7 bases, with 4 bases between them. Germline assignment: CDR1 SGDLS and CDR2 YYNGEE. This CDR3 comprises 12 residues.

The chain joins TRBV9 to TRBJ2-2; D is unresolved. This receptor was obtained from a human donor who received a COVID-19 vaccine. Sequencing used CD4+ T cells from blood, cultured in vitro, obtained before SARS-CoV-2 vaccination. CDR3 DNA: TGTGCCAGCAGCGTAGCTGTCGGGGAGCTGTTTTTT. Amino acid sequence: CASSVAVGELFF.